These 5 T cell receptor beta chains were sequenced from one sample in a study of beta chain features in type 1 diabetes. General study findings and limits: Type 1 diabetes patients showed a moderate but significant shortening of TCRB CDR3s in all four CD4+ subsets.

Expressed TCRB transcripts got sequenced, as all isolated RNA was reverse transcribed. Only in-frame clones appear in the TCRdb table, and some are missing; sequencing was by immunoSEQ multiplex PCR. This sample carries 310,000 or so clones, 15% of them seen once, and the ten largest clones take roughly 0.015%. No antigen is known for these receptors. The sequenced sample was naive CD4+ T cells from blood. Receptor source: a man aged 18-30 years with type 1 diabetes.

This chain uses TRBV28 with TRBJ1-6; 9 positions match TRBD1. V shed 2 bases and J 10 bases; nucleotides not matched to a gene: 3. The CDR3 spans 14 residues. The germline CDR1 and CDR2 sequences are MDHEN and SYDVKM. The DNA of the CDR3 is TGTGCCAGCAGTTTAGGACAGGGGTGGTCACCCCTCCACTTT. It is translated as CASSLGQGWSPLHF.

The V gene is TRBV11-2, the J gene TRBJ1-3; 8 nucleotides match TRBD1. Germline CDR1 reads SGHAT; CDR2 reads FQNNGV. Trimming cost V 5 bases and J 7 bases; bases outside gene matches: 1. The length of the CDR3 is 12 residues. CDR3 protein: CASSRQGNTIYF. The CDR3 DNA reads as TGTGCCAGCAGCCGACAGGGGAACACCATATATTTT. Filled out from reference TRBV11-2 and TRBJ1-3, the complete variable domain reads EAGVAQSPRYKIIEKRQSVAFWCNPISGHATLYWYQQILGQGPKLLIQFQNNGVVDDSQLPKDRFSAERLKGVDSTLKIQPAKLEDSAVYLCASSRQGNTIYFGEGSWLTVV.

This clone was counted between two and nine times. The rearrangement links TRBV11-2 to TRBJ2-5, with 7 bases lining up with TRBD2. Germline V CDR1 and CDR2: SGHAT, FQNNGV. Trimming cost V 6 bases and J 5 bases; bases outside gene matches: 6. The CDR3 contains 13 residues. The DNA for the CDR3 is TGTGCCAGCAGTCTAGCGGTACACGAGACCCAGTACTTC. It specifies CASSLAVHETQYF.

The chain joins TRBV18 to TRBJ2-5; TRBD2 aligns across 7 bases. The CDR3 is 18 amino acids. Per the germline V gene, CDR1 is KGHSH and CDR2 is LQKENI. With V trimmed by 3 bases and J by 5 bases, 18 bases remained unmatched. The CDR3 region has the DNA TGTGCCAGCTCACCGGCCCCCGATGGCGGGAGAGTTGGGGAGACCCAGTACTTC. It encodes CASSPAPDGGRVGETQYF.

This clone occurred a few times. The chain combines TRBV11-2 with TRBJ2-7; 10 positions match TRBD1. With 6 bases clipped from V and 1 base from J, the junction kept 3 bases outside the gene matches. From germline, CDR1 is SGHAT and CDR2 FQNNGV. The length of the CDR3 is 14 residues. CDR3: CASRRGQGSYEQYF. The CDR3 nucleotides are TGTGCCAGCAGAAGGGGACAGGGGTCCTACGAGCAGTACTTC.